The rows below give T cell receptor beta chains drawn from one sample of a study of tumor and adjacent non-tumor tissue in lung cancer. TCRdb re-called the multiplex PCR reads through MiXCR, storing one row per CDR3 protein. This sample yields about 98,000 distinct CDR3 sequences, of which 75% to 85% are seen a single time; more than 30% belongs to the top ten. Sequencing used distant non-tumor lung tissue. The receptors originated from a man aged 60-69 years with small cell lung cancer. CDR3s include the opening cysteine and the closing phenylalanine or tryptophan. A D gene is named only where the DNA matches it firmly. Size is omitted from some rows. Given values are once, few, many or a class for expanded clones.

D | J | V | size | CDR3 | DNA
TRBD1 | TRBJ2-1 | TRBV29-1 | . | CIANRGPYNEQLF | TGCATCGCCAACAGGGGGCCTTACAATGAGCAGTTATTC
. | TRBJ1-2 | TRBV20-1 | . | CSARTETSGYTF | TGCAGCGCTCGAACCGAGACGAGTGGCTACACCTTC
. | TRBJ2-1 | TRBV24-1 | . | CATSDFGIGLGSGNEQFF | TGTGCCACCAGTGATTTCGGAATCGGGCTAGGCAGCGGCAATGAGCAGTTCTTC
. | TRBJ2-7 | TRBV4-2 | . | CASSHIGSRNEQYF | TGTGCCAGCAGCCATATCGGGAGTAGGAACGAGCAGTACTTT
. | TRBJ2-7 | TRBV4-1 | . | CVSSQDGAPGYEQYF | TGCGTCAGCAGCCAGGACGGGGCCCCAGGCTACGAGCAGTACTTC
TRBD2 | TRBJ2-1 | TRBV10-2 | once | CGSSESGRASEQLF | TGCGGCAGCAGTGAAAGCGGGAGGGCCTCTGAGCAGTTATTC
. | TRBJ1-1 | TRBV4-1 | . | CASSQVPGRSTVAFF | TGCGCCAGCAGTCAAGTTCCAGGGCGTAGCACTGTAGCTTTCTTT
TRBD2 | TRBJ2-3 | TRBV11-2 | few | CASSLETSGPQYF | TGTGCCAGCAGCTTAGAGACTAGCGGACCCCAGTATTTT
. | TRBJ2-1 | TRBV11-3 | once | CANNTKNVDEQFF | TGTGCCAACAACACAAAGAATGTGGATGAGCAGTTCTTC
. | TRBJ2-2 | TRBV6-1 | . | CASGVSETGELFF | TGTGCCAGCGGTGTGTCGGAGACCGGGGAGCTGTTTTTT
. | TRBJ2-1 | TRBV29-1 | . | CSDMTGTYSEQFF | TGCAGCGACATGACAGGTACCTACAGTGAGCAGTTCTTC